The present T cell receptor (beta chain) was sequenced within a study of graft-versus-host responses after intestinal transplantation. At the level of the study: Multivisceral, liver-intestinal, or isolated intestinal transplants were performed in recipients.

CDR1 and CDR2 from the germline V gene are MNHEY and SMNVEV (reference sequence). The V end was cut by 5 bases, the J end by 0 bases, with 19 bases between. CDR3 length: 17 amino acids. Study-wide findings and caveats: Levels of circulating GvH clones at their peak were associated with early post-transplant HvG declines. Within the allografts of patients who had graft-donor T cell macrochimerism, graft-versus-host to host-versus-graft clonal ratios were high.

As to this clone: Its specificity is not known.

Method: immunoSEQ multiplex PCR; TCRdb's copy keeps in-frame clones and lacks some. The sample lists 80,000 to 100,000 clones, roughly 89% occurring once. This TCR was sampled from a human donor who received an intestinal transplant. The chain joins TRBV27 to TRBJ1-2; TRBD1 is a possible D gene (6 bases). Here the sequenced sample was unstimulated CD4+ T cells sorted from spleen or lymph node cells, taken before intestinal transplant. The CDR3 loop reads CASSRDATGPPNYGYTF. The CDR3 DNA reads as TGTGCCAGCAGTCGCGACGCGACAGGACCCCCTAACTATGGCTACACCTTC.